The 26 T cell receptor beta chains below come from one sample, sequenced in a study of T cells after yellow fever vaccination. TCRdb redid the calling of the 5' RACE reads with MiXCR, one entry per CDR3 protein. The sample carries a few hundred thousand distinct CDR3 sequences, around 10% recorded once. Sample: CD4+ T cells sorted from PBMCs, taken 5 days after the yellow fever booster vaccination. The receptor source for this set is a man aged 18 to 29 who received the YFV17D yellow fever vaccine.

CDR3 nucleotides: TGTGCCAGCAGCGTAGACGGTAGCTCCTACGAGCAGTACTTC. Encoded protein: CASSVDGSSYEQYF. The V gene is TRBV9, the J gene TRBJ2-7; D unclear. Germline V gene data show CDR1 as SGDLS and CDR2 as YYNGEE. This CDR3 is built from 14 residues. Trimming took 0 bases from V and 0 from J, leaving 7 bases between them.

The chain couples TRBV5-1 to TRBJ1-2, with TRBD1 matching 12 bases. Per the germline V gene, CDR1 is SGHRS and CDR2 is YFSETQ. V was pared by 4 bases and J by 8 bases, with 12 bases of the junction left unmatched. The length of the CDR3 is 16 residues. CDR3 in amino acids: CASSRSPGQGAGGYTF. Here the CDR3 DNA reads TGCGCCAGCAGCCGATCACCGGGACAGGGGGCGGGAGGCTACACCTTC.

This clonotype has only a few counts. This chain connects TRBV7-2 to TRBJ1-2; possible D gene TRBD1, 5 bases. The germline V and J ends were trimmed by 4 bases and 4 bases, with 16 bases remaining between them. Looked up from germline, CDR1 is SGHTA and CDR2 is FQGNSA. The CDR3 covers 15 residues. The DNA of the CDR3 is TGTGCCAGCAGCTCCCGGGAGAAGGGGCCCTATGGCTACACCTTC. Its protein product is CASSSREKGPYGYTF.

The V call is TRBV20-1, the J call TRBJ1-1, with a possible D match to TRBD1 (5 bases). CDR3 length equals 15 residues. Trimming stripped 2 bases from V and 0 bases from J, with 13 bases between. Germline V gene sequence: CDR1 DFQATT, CDR2 SNEGSKA (reference sequence). In DNA, the CDR3 is TGCAGTGCTAGACAACTCCAGGGTATGAACACTGAAGCTTTCTTT. Protein: CSARQLQGMNTEAFF.

This sequence joins TRBV28 and TRBJ1-6; weak D call: TRBD1 (6 bases). Germline CDR1 MDHEN, CDR2 SYDVKM. V lost 8 bases and J lost 7, with 6 bases in between. CDR3 length: 11 amino acids. In DNA, the CDR3 is TGTGCCAGCCAGGGGAATTCACCCCTCCACTTT. Translating gives CASQGNSPLHF.

This clonotype was observed many times. The chain is built from TRBV4-3 and TRBJ2-2; 13 nucleotides line up with TRBD2. The germline V gene has CDR1 LGHNA and CDR2 YSLEER. This CDR3 has 15 residues. V dropped 0 bases and J dropped 12; count of bases not matched to a gene: 4. DNA for the CDR3: TGCGCCAGCAGCCAAGAAACTAGCGGGGGGGTGCAGCTGTTTTTT. It translates to CASSQETSGGVQLFF.

The rearrangement links TRBV18 to TRBJ1-4; no clear D. Between the trimmed V and J ends, which lost 2 bases and 8 bases, there was a span of 12 bases. The CDR3 sequence is 14 residues long. CDR1 and CDR2 (germline): KGHSH, LQKENI. The CDR3 DNA follows: TGTGCCAGCTCACCATCTCTACAGTCGGAAAAACTGTTTTTT. It translates to CASSPSLQSEKLFF. The full variable domain, completed using reference TRBV18 and TRBJ1-4, is NAGVMQNPRHLVRRRGQEARLRCSPMKGHSHVYWYRQLPEEGLKFMVYLQKENIIDESGMPKERFSAEFPKEGPSILRIQQVVRGDSAAYFCASSPSLQSEKLFFGSGTQLSVL.

The V and J genes are TRBV5-1 and TRBJ2-7, with 8 bases identical to TRBD2. CDR3 length equals 15 residues. CDR1 and CDR2 (germline): SGHRS, YFSETQ. Unmatched junction bases numbered 6, after V lost 2 bases and J lost 2 bases. The CDR3 reads CASSFSAGGPYEQYF. CDR3 in DNA: TGCGCCAGCAGCTTCAGCGCGGGGGGCCCCTACGAGCAGTACTTC.

This chain connects TRBV7-9 to TRBJ1-2; D unclear. Trimming removed 3 bases from V and 6 bases from J, with 14 bases in between. The V gene's germline CDR1 is SEHNR and CDR2 FQNEAQ (reference sequence). The CDR3 extends over 14 amino acids. In DNA form, the CDR3 reads TGTGCCAGCAGCTTTATTGGTTCGGGCAATGGCTACACCTTC. This gives the protein CASSFIGSGNGYTF. The full variable domain, completed using reference TRBV7-9 and TRBJ1-2, is DTGVSQNPRHKITKRGQNVTFRCDPISEHNRLYWYRQTLGQGPEFLTYFQNEAQLEKSRLLSDRFSAERPKGSFSTLEIQRTEQGDSAMYLCASSFIGSGNGYTFGSGTRLTVV.

This chain joins TRBV10-3 and TRBJ2-1, with TRBD1 matching over 7 bases. The V gene end was trimmed by 6 bases and the J gene end by 4 bases; junction bases not matched to a gene: 6. The CDR3 is made up of 14 amino acids. Germline V gene data show CDR1 as ENHRY and CDR2 as SYGVKD. The DNA of the CDR3 is TGTGCCATCAGAACAGGGGAGAGGTACAATGAGCAGTTCTTC. Protein product: CAIRTGERYNEQFF.

This clonotype was seen more than once but under ten times. The J gene is TRBJ1-5, the V gene TRBV19; D is unresolved. Per germline, CDR1 LNHDA and CDR2 SQIVND (reference sequence). The ends were cut back, 0 bases at V and 6 bases at J, with 3 bases in the middle. The CDR3 has 12 residues. The CDR3 reads CASSIDPQPQHF. The CDR3 bases are TGTGCCAGTAGTATAGATCCTCAGCCCCAGCATTTT.

This clonotype was seen repeatedly, ten times or more. The V call is TRBV4-1, the J call TRBJ2-1; TRBD2 aligns across 8 bases. CDR1 is MGHRA and CDR2 is YSYEKL in the germline V gene. This CDR3 has 17 residues. V shed 2 bases, J shed 6 bases, and the junction held 12 bases outside the gene matches. The DNA for the CDR3 is TGCGCCAGCAGCCAACCTAGTAGGGGACTAGTCTCCAATGAGCAGTTCTTC. This encodes CASSQPSRGLVSNEQFF.

V gene TRBV3-1 combines with J gene TRBJ2-1; the D gene is possibly TRBD2 (5 bases). The germline V and J ends were trimmed by 7 bases and 5 bases, with 27 bases remaining between them. Germline CDR1 is LGHDT and CDR2 is YNNKEL (reference sequence). CDR3 length: 18 residues. Here the CDR3 reads CASTSLLASRAEDNEQFF. As DNA, the CDR3 is TGTGCCAGCACCTCTCTTCTGGCCTCGAGGGCCGAGGACAATGAGCAGTTCTTC.

The chain couples TRBV12-3 or TRBV12-4 to TRBJ2-4; D unclear. CDR3 length equals 14 residues. With 2 bases removed from V and 8 bases from J, the gap between germline ends came to 13 bases. CDR3 residues: CASSLMSVGDIQYF. The CDR3 nucleotides read TGTGCCAGCAGTTTAATGTCGGTTGGGGACATTCAGTACTTC.

This clonotype occurred a few times. V and J are TRBV6-2 or TRBV6-3 and TRBJ2-7; D call uncertain. Germline V gives CDR1 MNHEY, CDR2 SVGEGT. The length of the CDR3 is 12 residues. V lost 3 bases and J lost 3, with 6 bases in between. The CDR3 nucleotides are TGTGCCAGCAGTTATACAAACTACGAGCAGTACTTC. It specifies CASSYTNYEQYF.

This clonotype was picked up a small number of times. The chain links TRBV5-1 to TRBJ2-2; D may match TRBD1 or TRBD2 (5 bases each). Germline values: CDR1 SGHRS, CDR2 YFSETQ. The CDR3 extends over 16 amino acids. The V end lost 4 bases, the J end lost 6 bases, and 19 bases lay between the germline ends. The CDR3 loop reads CASSLDTLRGSGELFF. The CDR3 DNA sequence: TGCGCCAGCAGCCTGGACACCCTACGAGGGTCCGGGGAGCTGTTTTTT.

This clonotype was detected only a few times. This rearrangement joins TRBV28 to TRBJ2-7; no clear D gene. Trimming removed 11 bases at V and 3 bases at J, with 26 bases between. The germline V gene has CDR1 MDHEN and CDR2 SYDVKM. There are 16 residues in the CDR3. The CDR3 here is CAGSPLPGFNSYEQYF. CDR3 nucleotide sequence: TGTGCCGGATCCCCCCTCCCCGGATTTAACAGCTACGAGCAGTACTTC. Full variable domain (remainder filled in from reference TRBV28 and TRBJ2-7): DVKVTQSSRYLVKRTGEKVFLECVQDMDHENMFWYRQDPGLGLRLIYFSYDVKMKEKGDIPEGYSVSREKKERFSLILESASTNQTSMYLCAGSPLPGFNSYEQYFGPGTRLTVT.

This clonotype was seen a handful of times. The genes are TRBV20-1 and TRBJ1-2; D gene ambiguous. CDR3 length: 15 amino acids. The germline V and J ends were trimmed by 1 base and 0 bases, with 12 bases remaining between them. CDR1 and CDR2 from the germline V gene are DFQATT and SNEGSKA (reference sequence). CDR3 amino acids: CSARGPLLTNYGYTF. The CDR3 region has the DNA TGCAGTGCTAGAGGCCCCCTGCTGACTAACTATGGCTACACCTTC.

To note about this clonotype: This may be a read error, as it is one base from a much larger clone. CDR3 sequence: CASSHTARLAGESYNEQFF. The CDR3 DNA sequence: TGTGCCAGCAGCCACACAGCCAGACTAGCGGGTGAGTCCTACAATGAGCAGTTCTTC. The rearrangement joins TRBV11-2 to TRBJ2-1; 10 bases are a match to TRBD2. The CDR3 extends over 19 amino acids. With 5 bases clipped from V and 1 base from J, the junction kept 14 bases outside the gene matches. CDR1 and CDR2 (germline): SGHAT, FQNNGV. The variable domain in full, completed from reference TRBV11-2 and TRBJ2-1, reads EAGVAQSPRYKIIEKRQSVAFWCNPISGHATLYWYQQILGQGPKLLIQFQNNGVVDDSQLPKDRFSAERLKGVDSTLKIQPAKLEDSAVYLCASSHTARLAGESYNEQFFGPGTRLTVL.

This clonotype was found a few times. The chain recombines TRBV6-1 with TRBJ1-5, with a tentative D call TRBD1 (5 bases). Trimming pared 5 bases from V and 0 bases from J, leaving 17 bases between. Germline loops: CDR1 MNHNS, CDR2 SASEGT. The CDR3 sequence is 17 residues long. The CDR3 nucleotides are TGTGCCAGCAGTTACCGGGACGGTGCACTTAGCAATCAGCCCCAGCATTTT. It specifies CASSYRDGALSNQPQHF.

The chain couples TRBV15 to TRBJ2-3; D gene uncertain. This CDR3 has 16 amino acids. The ends were cut back, 1 base at V and 0 bases at J, with 11 bases in the middle. Germline CDR1 LNHNV, CDR2 YYDKDF (reference sequence). CDR3 region: CATSRVVTQSTDTQYF. The CDR3 DNA reads as TGTGCCACCAGCAGAGTGGTGACACAGAGCACAGATACGCAGTATTTT.

In this sample, this clonotype turned up a few times. The chain has TRBV5-4 and TRBJ2-5; D is perhaps TRBD1 or TRBD2 (6 bases each). V lost 3 bases and J lost 5, with 11 bases in between. CDR1 and CDR2 from the germline V gene are SGHNT and YYREEE (reference sequence). The CDR3 runs to 13 residues. As DNA, the CDR3 is TGTGCCAGCAGCTATAGGGGGGCGGAGACCCAGTACTTC. Protein product: CASSYRGAETQYF.

This clonotype appeared a few times. The chain links TRBV3-1 to TRBJ1-1; D remains unclear. V was pared by 0 bases and J by 4 bases, with 6 bases between. Germline V gene lookup returns CDR1 LGHDT and CDR2 YNNKEL (reference sequence). This CDR3 is 13 amino acids long. The CDR3 reads CASSQEYGTEAFF. The CDR3 bases are TGTGCCAGCAGCCAAGAGTATGGCACTGAAGCTTTCTTT.

There are a few counts of this clonotype. The J gene is TRBJ2-7, the V gene TRBV12-3 or TRBV12-4; 7 bases align to TRBD1. This CDR3 contains 14 residues. V trimming: 7 bases; J trimming: 1 base; junction bases outside the gene matches: 7. CDR3 amino acids: CASTWTGVSYEQYF. The CDR3 bases are TGTGCCAGCACCTGGACAGGAGTTTCCTACGAGCAGTACTTC.

In the case of this clonotype: A much larger clone is a single base away; this may be a read error. The genes are TRBV4-2 and TRBJ2-5; weak D call: TRBD2 (7 bases). Germline V gives CDR1 LGHNA, CDR2 YNFKEQ. CDR3 length: 16 amino acids. Here the CDR3 DNA reads TGTGCCAGCAGCCAAGACTCCTCGGGGGGACAAGAGACCAAGTACTTC. Encoded protein: CASSQDSSGGQETKYF.

The chain is built from TRBV6-5 and TRBJ2-6; no clear D. V was trimmed by 6 bases and J by 2 bases, leaving 11 bases between them. The V gene's germline CDR1 is MNHEY and CDR2 SVGAGI. CDR3 length equals 15 residues. This CDR3 reads CASRSTVAGANVLTF. The CDR3 region has the DNA TGTGCCAGCAGGTCGACTGTAGCTGGGGCCAACGTCCTGACTTTC.